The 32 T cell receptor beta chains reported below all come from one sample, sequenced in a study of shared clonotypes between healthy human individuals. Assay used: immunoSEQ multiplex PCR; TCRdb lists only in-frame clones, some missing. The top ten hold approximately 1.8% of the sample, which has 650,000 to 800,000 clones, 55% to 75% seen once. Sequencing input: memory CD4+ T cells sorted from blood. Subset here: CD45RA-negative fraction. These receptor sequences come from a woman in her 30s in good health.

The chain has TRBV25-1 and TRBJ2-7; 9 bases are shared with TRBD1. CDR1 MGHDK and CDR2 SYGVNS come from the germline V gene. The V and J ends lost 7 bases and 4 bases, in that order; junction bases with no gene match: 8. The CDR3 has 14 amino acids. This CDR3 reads CASTEGQGGYEQYF. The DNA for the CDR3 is TGTGCCAGCACCGAGGGACAGGGAGGGTACGAGCAGTACTTC.

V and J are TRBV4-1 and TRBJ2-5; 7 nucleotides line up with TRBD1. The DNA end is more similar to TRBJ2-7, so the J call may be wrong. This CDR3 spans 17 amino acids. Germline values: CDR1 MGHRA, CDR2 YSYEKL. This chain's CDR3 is CASSQEGGQDTTYEQYF. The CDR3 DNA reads TGCGCCAGCAGCCAAGAGGGTGGACAGGATACTACCTACGAGCAGTACTTC.

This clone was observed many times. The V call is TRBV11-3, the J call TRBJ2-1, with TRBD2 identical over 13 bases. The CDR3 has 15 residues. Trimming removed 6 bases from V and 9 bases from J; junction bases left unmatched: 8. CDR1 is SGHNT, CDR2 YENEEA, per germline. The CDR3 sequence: CASRSGTSGIGEQFF. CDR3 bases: TGTGCCAGCAGGTCCGGGACTAGCGGGATTGGTGAGCAGTTCTTC.

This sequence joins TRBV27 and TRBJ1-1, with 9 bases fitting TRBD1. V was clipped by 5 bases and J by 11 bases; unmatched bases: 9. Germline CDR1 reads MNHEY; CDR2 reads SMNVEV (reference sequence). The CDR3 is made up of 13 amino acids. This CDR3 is CASSQGTGFHAFF. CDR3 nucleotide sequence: TGTGCCAGCAGTCAGGGGACAGGGTTTCACGCTTTCTTT.

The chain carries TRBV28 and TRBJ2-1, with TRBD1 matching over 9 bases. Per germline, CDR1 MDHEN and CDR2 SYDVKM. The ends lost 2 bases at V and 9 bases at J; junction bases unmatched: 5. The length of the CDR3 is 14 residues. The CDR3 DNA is TGTGCCAGCAGTTTACATAGGACAGGGGCTGAGCAGTTCTTC. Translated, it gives CASSLHRTGAEQFF.

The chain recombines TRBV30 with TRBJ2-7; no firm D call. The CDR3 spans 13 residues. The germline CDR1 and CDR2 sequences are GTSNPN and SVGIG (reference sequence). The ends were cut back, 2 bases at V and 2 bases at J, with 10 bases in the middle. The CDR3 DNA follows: TGTGCCTGGAGTCTGTCGACGACCTACGAGCAGTACTTC. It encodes CAWSLSTTYEQYF.

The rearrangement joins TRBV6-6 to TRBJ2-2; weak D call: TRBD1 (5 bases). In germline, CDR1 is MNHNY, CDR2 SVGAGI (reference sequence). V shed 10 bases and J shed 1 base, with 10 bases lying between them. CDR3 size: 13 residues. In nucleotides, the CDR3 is TGTGCCACCGTTGGACAGAACACCGGGGAGCTGTTTTTT. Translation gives CATVGQNTGELFF.

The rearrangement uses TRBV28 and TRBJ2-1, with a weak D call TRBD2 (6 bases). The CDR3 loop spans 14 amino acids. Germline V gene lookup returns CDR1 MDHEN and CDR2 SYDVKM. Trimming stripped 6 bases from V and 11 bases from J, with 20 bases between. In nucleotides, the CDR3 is TGTGCCAGCAGGCAGAGGGCGGGGAGACCCCAGCAGTTCTTC. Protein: CASRQRAGRPQQFF.

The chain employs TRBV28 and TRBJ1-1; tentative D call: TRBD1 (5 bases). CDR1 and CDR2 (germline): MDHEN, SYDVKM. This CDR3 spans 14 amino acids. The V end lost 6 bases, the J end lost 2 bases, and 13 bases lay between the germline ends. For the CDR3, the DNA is TGTGCCAGCAGACCGGGGGGTCCCAACACTGAAGCTTTCTTT. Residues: CASRPGGPNTEAFF.

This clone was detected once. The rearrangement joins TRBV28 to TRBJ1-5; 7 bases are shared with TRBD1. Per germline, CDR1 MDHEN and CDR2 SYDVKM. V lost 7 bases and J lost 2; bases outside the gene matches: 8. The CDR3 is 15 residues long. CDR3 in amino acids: CASTADRVGNQPQHF. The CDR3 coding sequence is TGTGCCAGCACCGCCGACAGGGTCGGCAATCAGCCCCAGCATTTT.

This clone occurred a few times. CDR3 in DNA: TGCGCCAGCAGAAGAGGGGGGGGCGACTATGGCTACACCTTC. Its translation: CASRRGGGDYGYTF. The V call is TRBV4-1, the J call TRBJ1-2; a weak D match, TRBD1 (6 bases). Trimming took 6 bases from V and 3 from J, leaving 14 bases between them. CDR1 is MGHRA, CDR2 YSYEKL, per germline. The CDR3 has 14 residues.

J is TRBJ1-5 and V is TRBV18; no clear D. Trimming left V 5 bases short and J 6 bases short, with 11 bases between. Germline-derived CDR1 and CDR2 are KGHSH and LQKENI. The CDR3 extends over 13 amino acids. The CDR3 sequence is CASSETTGQPQHF. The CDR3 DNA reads TGTGCCAGCTCAGAGACTACGGGTCAGCCCCAGCATTTT.

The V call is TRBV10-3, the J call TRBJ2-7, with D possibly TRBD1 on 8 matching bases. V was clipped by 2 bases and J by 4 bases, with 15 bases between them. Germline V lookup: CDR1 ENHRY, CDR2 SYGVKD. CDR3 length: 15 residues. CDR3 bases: TGTGCCATCAGTGAGACAGGGGGGGAAGGGTACGAGCAGTACTTC. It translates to CAISETGGEGYEQYF.

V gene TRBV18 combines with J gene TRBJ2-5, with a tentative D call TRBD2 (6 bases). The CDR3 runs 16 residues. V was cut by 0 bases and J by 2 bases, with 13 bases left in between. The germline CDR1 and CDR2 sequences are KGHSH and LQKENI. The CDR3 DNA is TGTGCCAGCTCACCACCTTTCGGGGGAGGACAAGAGACCCAGTACTTC. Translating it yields CASSPPFGGGQETQYF.

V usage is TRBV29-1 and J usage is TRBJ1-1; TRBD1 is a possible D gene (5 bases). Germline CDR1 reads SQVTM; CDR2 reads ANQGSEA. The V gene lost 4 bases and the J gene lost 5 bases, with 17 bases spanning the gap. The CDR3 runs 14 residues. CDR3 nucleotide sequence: TGCAGCGTTGTGATCGGGTCCCGGGGGACTGAAGCTTTCTTT. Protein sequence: CSVVIGSRGTEAFF.

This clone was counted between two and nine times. The CDR3 loop is CASSLWTGGQPHNEQFF. CDR3 nucleotide sequence: TGTGCCAGCAGCTTATGGACAGGGGGCCAACCTCATAATGAGCAGTTCTTC. The chain recombines TRBV11-2 with TRBJ2-1, with 11 positions matching TRBD1. CDR3 length equals 17 residues. With 2 bases clipped from V and 7 bases from J, the junction kept 10 bases outside the gene matches. Germline loops: CDR1 SGHAT, CDR2 FQNNGV. The variable domain in full, completed from reference TRBV11-2 and TRBJ2-1, reads EAGVAQSPRYKIIEKRQSVAFWCNPISGHATLYWYQQILGQGPKLLIQFQNNGVVDDSQLPKDRFSAERLKGVDSTLKIQPAKLEDSAVYLCASSLWTGGQPHNEQFFGPGTRLTVL.

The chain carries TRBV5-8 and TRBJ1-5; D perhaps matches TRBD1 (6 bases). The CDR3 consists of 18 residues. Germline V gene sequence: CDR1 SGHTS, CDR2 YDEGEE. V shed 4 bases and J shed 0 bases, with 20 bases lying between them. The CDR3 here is CASSVTLQGADSNQPQHF. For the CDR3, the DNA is TGTGCCAGCAGCGTAACCCTACAGGGTGCCGATAGCAATCAGCCCCAGCATTTT.

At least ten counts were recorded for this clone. This CDR3 reads CASSFFGANVLTF. CDR3 nucleotides: TGTGCCAGCAGCTTTTTTGGGGCCAACGTCCTGACTTTC. The chain uses TRBV7-3 and TRBJ2-6; D call uncertain. The germline V gene has CDR1 SGHTA and CDR2 FQGTGA. This CDR3 is 13 amino acids long. V lost 3 bases to trimming and J lost 3 bases, with 3 bases between them.

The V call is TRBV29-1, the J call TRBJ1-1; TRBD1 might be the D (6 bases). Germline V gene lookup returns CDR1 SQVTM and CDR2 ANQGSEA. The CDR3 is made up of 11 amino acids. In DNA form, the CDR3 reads TGCGGTGGGGGCAGGAACACTGAAGCTTTCTTT. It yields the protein CGGGRNTEAFF.

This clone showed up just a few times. CDR3: CASIGGQTNTEAFF. CDR3 nucleotides: TGTGCCAGCATCGGGGGACAGACGAACACTGAAGCTTTCTTT. The rearrangement links TRBV28 to TRBJ1-1, with 7 bases matching TRBD1. CDR1 and CDR2 from the germline V gene are MDHEN and SYDVKM. Trimming removed 7 bases from V and 1 base from J; junction bases left unmatched: 6. The CDR3 consists of 14 residues. The full variable domain, completed using reference TRBV28 and TRBJ1-1, is DVKVTQSSRYLVKRTGEKVFLECVQDMDHENMFWYRQDPGLGLRLIYFSYDVKMKEKGDIPEGYSVSREKKERFSLILESASTNQTSMYLCASIGGQTNTEAFFGQGTRLTVV.

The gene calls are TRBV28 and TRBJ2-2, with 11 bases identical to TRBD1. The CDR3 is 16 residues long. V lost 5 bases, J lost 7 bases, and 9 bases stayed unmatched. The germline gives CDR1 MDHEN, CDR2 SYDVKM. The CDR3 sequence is CASSPGTGGLIGELFF. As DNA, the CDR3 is TGTGCCAGCAGTCCAGGGACAGGGGGTCTCATCGGGGAGCTGTTTTTT.

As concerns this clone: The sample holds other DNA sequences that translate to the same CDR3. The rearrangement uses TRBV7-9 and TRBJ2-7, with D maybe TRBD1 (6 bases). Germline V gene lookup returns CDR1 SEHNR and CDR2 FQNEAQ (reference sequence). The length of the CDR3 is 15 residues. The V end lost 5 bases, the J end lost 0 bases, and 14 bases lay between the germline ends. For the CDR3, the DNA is TGTGCCAGCAGCCCAGGACAGTCAAGCTCCTACGAGCAGTACTTC. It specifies CASSPGQSSSYEQYF.

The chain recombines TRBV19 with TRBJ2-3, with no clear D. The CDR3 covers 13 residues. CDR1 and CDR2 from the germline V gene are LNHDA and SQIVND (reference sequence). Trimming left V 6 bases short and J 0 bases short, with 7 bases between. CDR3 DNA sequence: TGTGCCAGTAGAAGGCTAAGCACAGATACGCAGTATTTT. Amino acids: CASRRLSTDTQYF.

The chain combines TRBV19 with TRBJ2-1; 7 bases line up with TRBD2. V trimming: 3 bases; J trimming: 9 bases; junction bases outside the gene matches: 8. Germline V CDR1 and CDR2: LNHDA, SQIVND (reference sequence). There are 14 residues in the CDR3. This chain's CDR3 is CASSILTSVSEQFF. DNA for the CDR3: TGTGCCAGTAGTATTCTCACTAGCGTAAGTGAGCAGTTCTTC.

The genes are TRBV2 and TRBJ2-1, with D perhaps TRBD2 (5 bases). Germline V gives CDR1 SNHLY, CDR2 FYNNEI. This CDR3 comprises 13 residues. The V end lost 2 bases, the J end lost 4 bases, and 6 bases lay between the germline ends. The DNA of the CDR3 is TGTGCCAGCAGTGAACGGACTTACAATGAGCAGTTCTTC. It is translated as CASSERTYNEQFF.

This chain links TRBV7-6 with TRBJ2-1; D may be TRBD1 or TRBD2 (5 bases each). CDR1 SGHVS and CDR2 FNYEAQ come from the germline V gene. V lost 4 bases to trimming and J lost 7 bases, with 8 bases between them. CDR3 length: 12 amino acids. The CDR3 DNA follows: TGTGCCAGCAGCTGGGGACCGAATGAGCAGTTCTTC. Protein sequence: CASSWGPNEQFF.

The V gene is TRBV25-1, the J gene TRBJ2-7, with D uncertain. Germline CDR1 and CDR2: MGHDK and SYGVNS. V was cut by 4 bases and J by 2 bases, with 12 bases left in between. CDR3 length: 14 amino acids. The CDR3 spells CASSGPGPPYEQYF. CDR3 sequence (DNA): TGTGCCAGCAGTGGGCCCGGGCCGCCCTACGAGCAGTACTTC.

CDR3 DNA sequence: TGCAGCGATAGGACTAGCGGGAAAAATGAGCAGTTCTTC. Translation: CSDRTSGKNEQFF. This rearrangement joins TRBV29-1 to TRBJ2-1, with 12 positions matching TRBD2. CDR3 size: 13 residues. In germline, CDR1 is SQVTM, CDR2 ANQGSEA. The V segment lost 7 bases and the J segment 7 bases; nucleotides outside the gene matches: 5.

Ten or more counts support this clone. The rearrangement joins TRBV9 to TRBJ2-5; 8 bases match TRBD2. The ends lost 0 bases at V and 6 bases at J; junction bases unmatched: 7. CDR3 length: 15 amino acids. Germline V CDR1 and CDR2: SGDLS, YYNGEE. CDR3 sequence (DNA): TGTGCCAGCAGCGTAGCTCAGACTAGCGTGCAGACCCAGTACTTC. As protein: CASSVAQTSVQTQYF.

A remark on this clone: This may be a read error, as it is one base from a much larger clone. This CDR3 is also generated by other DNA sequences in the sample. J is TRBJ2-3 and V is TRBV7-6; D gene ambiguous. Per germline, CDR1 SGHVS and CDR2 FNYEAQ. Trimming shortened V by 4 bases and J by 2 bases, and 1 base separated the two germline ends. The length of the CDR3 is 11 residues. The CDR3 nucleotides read TGTGCCAGCAGCTCCACAGATACGCAGTATTTT. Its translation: CASSSTDTQYF.

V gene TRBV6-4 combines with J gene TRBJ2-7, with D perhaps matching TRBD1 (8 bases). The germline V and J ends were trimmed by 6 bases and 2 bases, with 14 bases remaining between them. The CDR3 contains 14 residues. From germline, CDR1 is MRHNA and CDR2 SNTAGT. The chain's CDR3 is CASRNTGGAYEQYF. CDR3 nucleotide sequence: TGTGCCAGCAGAAACACAGGGGGGGCCTACGAGCAGTACTTC.

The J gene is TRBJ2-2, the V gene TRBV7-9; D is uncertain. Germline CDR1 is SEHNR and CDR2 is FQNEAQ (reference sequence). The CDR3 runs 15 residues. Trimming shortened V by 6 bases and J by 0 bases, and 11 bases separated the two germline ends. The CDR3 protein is CASSYHRANTGELFF. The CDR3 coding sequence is TGTGCCAGCAGTTACCACCGCGCGAACACCGGGGAGCTGTTTTTT. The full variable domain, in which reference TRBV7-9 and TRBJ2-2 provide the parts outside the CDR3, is DTGVSQNPRHKITKRGQNVTFRCDPISEHNRLYWYRQTLGQGPEFLTYFQNEAQLEKSRLLSDRFSAERPKGSFSTLEIQRTEQGDSAMYLCASSYHRANTGELFFGEGSRLTVL.